These 8 T cell receptor beta chains share one sample of origin, sequenced in a study of cytomegalovirus exposure and HLA in healthy donors. Primers: 60 Vbeta forward and 13 Jbeta reverse. Using immunoSEQ multiplex PCR, the repertoire was profiled, and TCRdb retains in-frame clones only, with some absent. The sample consists of around 130,000 clones, about 8.5% of them appearing once. Sequencing input: PBMCs. These receptors all stem from a middle-aged man in good health and CMV-seronegative.

V is TRBV19 and J is TRBJ1-5; D unresolved. Trimming took off 5 bases at V and 3 bases at J, with 5 bases between the two ends. The CDR3 covers 12 residues. CDR1 and CDR2 (germline): LNHDA, SQIVND (reference sequence). In DNA, the CDR3 is TGTGCCAGTAGTTTTCACAATCAGCCCCAGCATTTT. It codes for CASSFHNQPQHF.

A few counts support this clone. The chain links TRBV2 to TRBJ1-2; D unresolved. CDR3 length: 13 amino acids. Per germline, CDR1 SNHLY and CDR2 FYNNEI. V gave up 8 bases and J gave up 5 bases, with 15 bases separating them. The CDR3 spells CASQVAPVYGYTF. The CDR3 nucleotides are TGTGCCAGCCAGGTTGCGCCTGTATATGGCTACACCTTC.

This clone was observed a few times. The rearrangement joins TRBV27 to TRBJ1-1; 7 positions agree with TRBD1. The CDR3 spans 14 residues. CDR1 and CDR2 from the germline V gene are MNHEY and SMNVEV (reference sequence). V lost 6 bases, J lost 5 bases, and 9 bases stayed unmatched. CDR3 residues: CASSRTGYRTEAFF. The CDR3 DNA is TGTGCCAGCAGCCGGACAGGTTACCGGACTGAAGCTTTCTTT.

The V gene is TRBV30, the J gene TRBJ1-6; D is uncertain. The germline CDR1 and CDR2 sequences are GTSNPN and SVGIG (reference sequence). The CDR3 runs to 13 residues. Trimming left V 0 bases short and J 8 bases short, with 8 bases between. The CDR3 spells CAWSVTAHSPLHF. The CDR3 DNA is TGTGCCTGGAGTGTCACAGCCCATTCACCCCTCCACTTT.

This clone was detected only a few times. The rearrangement uses TRBV6-5 and TRBJ1-2, with TRBD1 matching 10 bases. CDR3 length equals 15 residues. Germline V gene data show CDR1 as MNHEY and CDR2 as SVGAGI. V was pared by 6 bases and J by 1 base, with 5 bases of the junction left unmatched. DNA for the CDR3: TGTGCCAGCAGACAGACAGGGGGCCTTAACTATGGCTACACCTTC. Protein sequence: CASRQTGGLNYGYTF.

The chain links TRBV7-2 to TRBJ2-5; 8 bases agree with TRBD2. The CDR3 spans 14 residues. V trimming: 7 bases; J trimming: 7 bases; junction bases outside the gene matches: 11. The V gene's germline CDR1 is SGHTA and CDR2 FQGNSA. CDR3 loop: CASTPTSGRMTQYF. DNA for the CDR3: TGTGCCAGCACCCCAACTAGCGGTCGAATGACCCAGTACTTC. Variable domain in full (rest from reference TRBV7-2 and TRBJ2-5): GAGVSQSPSNKVTEKGKDVELRCDPISGHTALYWYRQSLGQGLEFLIYFQGNSAPDKSGLPSDRFSAERTGGSVSTLTIQRTQQEDSAVYLCASTPTSGRMTQYFGPGTRLLVL.

The rearrangement links TRBV5-1 to TRBJ2-2, with D maybe TRBD1 (6 bases). Germline assignment: CDR1 SGHRS and CDR2 YFSETQ. V was trimmed by 4 bases and J by 5 bases, leaving 15 bases between them. This CDR3 is 15 amino acids long. CDR3 sequence (DNA): TGCGCCAGCAGCGGGCAGGGGCAGGGAACCGGGGAGCTGTTTTTT. It yields the protein CASSGQGQGTGELFF.

The chain carries TRBV11-3 and TRBJ2-1; D possibly corresponds to TRBD2 (6 bases). Germline assignment: CDR1 SGHNT and CDR2 YENEEA. V was pared by 4 bases and J by 8 bases, with 18 bases between. This CDR3 spans 15 amino acids. This chain's CDR3 is CASSWGGAGIDEQFF. DNA for the CDR3: TGTGCCAGCAGCTGGGGCGGCGCGGGGATCGATGAGCAGTTCTTC. Variable domain in full (rest from reference TRBV11-3 and TRBJ2-1): EAGVVQSPRYKIIEKKQPVAFWCNPISGHNTLYWYLQNLGQGPELLIRYENEEAVDDSQLPKDRFSAERLKGVDSTLKIQPAELGDSAVYLCASSWGGAGIDEQFFGPGTRLTVL.